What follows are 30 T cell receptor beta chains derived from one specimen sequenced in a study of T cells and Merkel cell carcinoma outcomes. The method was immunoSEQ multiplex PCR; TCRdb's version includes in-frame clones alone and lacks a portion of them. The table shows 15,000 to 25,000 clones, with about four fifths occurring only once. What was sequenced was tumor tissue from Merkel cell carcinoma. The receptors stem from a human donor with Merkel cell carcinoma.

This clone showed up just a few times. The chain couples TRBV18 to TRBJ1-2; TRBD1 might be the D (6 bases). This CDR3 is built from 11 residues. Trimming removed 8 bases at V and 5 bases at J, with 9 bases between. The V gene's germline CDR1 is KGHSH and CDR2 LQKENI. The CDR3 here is CASTQGYGYTF. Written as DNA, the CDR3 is TGTGCCAGCACCCAGGGGTATGGCTACACCTTC.

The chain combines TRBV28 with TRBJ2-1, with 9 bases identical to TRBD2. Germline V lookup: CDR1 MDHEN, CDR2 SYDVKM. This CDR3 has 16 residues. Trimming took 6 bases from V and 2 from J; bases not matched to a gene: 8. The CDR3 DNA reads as TGTGCCAGCAGCCCAGCCGGCGGGAGGGCCTACAATGAGCAGTTCTTC. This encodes CASSPAGGRAYNEQFF.

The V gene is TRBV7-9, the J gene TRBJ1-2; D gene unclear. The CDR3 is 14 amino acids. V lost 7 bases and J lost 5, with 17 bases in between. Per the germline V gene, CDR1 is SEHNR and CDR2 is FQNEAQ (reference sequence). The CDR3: CASTNEEYLYGYTF. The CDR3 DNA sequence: TGTGCCAGCACCAACGAGGAATATCTTTATGGCTACACCTTC.

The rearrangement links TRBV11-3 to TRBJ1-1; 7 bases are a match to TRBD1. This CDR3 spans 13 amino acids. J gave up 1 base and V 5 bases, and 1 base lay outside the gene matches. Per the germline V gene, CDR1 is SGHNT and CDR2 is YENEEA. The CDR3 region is CASSGDRNTEAFF. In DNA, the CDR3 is TGTGCCAGCAGCGGGGACAGGAACACTGAAGCTTTCTTT.

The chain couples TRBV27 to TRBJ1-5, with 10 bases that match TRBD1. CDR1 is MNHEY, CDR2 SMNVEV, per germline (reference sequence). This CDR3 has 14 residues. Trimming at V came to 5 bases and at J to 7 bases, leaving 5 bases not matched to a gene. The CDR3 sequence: CASSHGTGEQPQHF. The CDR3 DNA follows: TGTGCCAGCAGTCACGGGACAGGGGAGCAGCCCCAGCATTTT.

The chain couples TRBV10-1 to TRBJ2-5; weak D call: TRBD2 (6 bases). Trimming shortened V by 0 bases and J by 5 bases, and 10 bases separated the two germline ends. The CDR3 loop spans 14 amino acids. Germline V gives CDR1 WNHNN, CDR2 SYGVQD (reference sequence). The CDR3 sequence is CASSESGGVETQYF. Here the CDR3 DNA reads TGCGCCAGCAGTGAGTCGGGAGGCGTGGAGACCCAGTACTTC.

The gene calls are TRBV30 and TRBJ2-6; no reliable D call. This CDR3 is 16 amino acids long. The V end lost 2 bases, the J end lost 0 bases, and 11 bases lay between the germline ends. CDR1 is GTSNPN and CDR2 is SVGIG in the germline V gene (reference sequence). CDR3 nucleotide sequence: TGTGCCTGGAGTCGGACCGTAAGCTCTGGGGCCAACGTCCTGACTTTC. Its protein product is CAWSRTVSSGANVLTF.

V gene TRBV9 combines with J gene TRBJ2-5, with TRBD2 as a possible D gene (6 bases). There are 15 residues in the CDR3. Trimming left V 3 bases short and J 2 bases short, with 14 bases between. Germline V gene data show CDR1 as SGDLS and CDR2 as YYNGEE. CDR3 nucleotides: TGTGCCAGCAGCGATGGGACTCGTCCACAAGAGACCCAGTACTTC. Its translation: CASSDGTRPQETQYF.

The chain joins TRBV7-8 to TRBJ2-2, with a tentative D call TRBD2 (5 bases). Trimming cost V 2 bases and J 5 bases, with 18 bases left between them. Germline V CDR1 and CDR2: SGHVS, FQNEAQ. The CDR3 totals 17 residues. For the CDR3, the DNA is TGTGCCAGCAGCTTATCTCCGGGAATACTAGGGACCGGGGAGCTGTTTTTT. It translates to CASSLSPGILGTGELFF.

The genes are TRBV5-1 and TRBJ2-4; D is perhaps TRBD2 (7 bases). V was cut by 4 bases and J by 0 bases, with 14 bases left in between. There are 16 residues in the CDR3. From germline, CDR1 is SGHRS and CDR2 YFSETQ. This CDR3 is CASSPRGGIAKNIQYF. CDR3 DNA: TGCGCCAGCAGCCCAAGGGGGGGTATAGCCAAAAACATTCAGTACTTC. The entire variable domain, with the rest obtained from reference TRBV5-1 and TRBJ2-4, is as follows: KAGVTQTPRYLIKTRGQQVTLSCSPISGHRSVSWYQQTPGQGLQFLFEYFSETQRNKGNFPGRFSGRQFSNSRSEMNVSTLELGDSALYLCASSPRGGIAKNIQYFGAGTRLSVL.

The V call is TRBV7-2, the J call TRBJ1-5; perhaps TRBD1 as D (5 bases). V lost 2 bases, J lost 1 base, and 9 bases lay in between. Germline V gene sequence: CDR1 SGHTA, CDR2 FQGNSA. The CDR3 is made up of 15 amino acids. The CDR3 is CASSLFEGSNQPQHF. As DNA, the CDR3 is TGTGCCAGCAGCTTATTTGAGGGGAGCAATCAGCCCCAGCATTTT.

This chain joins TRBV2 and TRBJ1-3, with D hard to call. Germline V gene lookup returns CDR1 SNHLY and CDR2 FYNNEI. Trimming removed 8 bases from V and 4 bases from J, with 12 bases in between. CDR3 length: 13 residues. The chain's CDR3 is CASPPNQGNTIYF. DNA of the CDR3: TGTGCCAGCCCCCCCAATCAGGGAAACACCATATATTTT. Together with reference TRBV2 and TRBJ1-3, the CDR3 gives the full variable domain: EPEVTQTPSHQVTQMGQEVILRCVPISNHLYFYWYRQILGQKVEFLVSFYNNEISEKSEIFDDQFSVERPDGSNFTLKIRSTKLEDSAMYFCASPPNQGNTIYFGEGSWLTVV.

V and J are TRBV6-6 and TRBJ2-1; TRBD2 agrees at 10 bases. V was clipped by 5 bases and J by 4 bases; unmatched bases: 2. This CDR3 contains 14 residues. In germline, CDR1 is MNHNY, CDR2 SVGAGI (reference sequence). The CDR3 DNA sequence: TGTGCCAGCAGTCTACTAGCGGGGTACAATGAGCAGTTCTTC. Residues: CASSLLAGYNEQFF.

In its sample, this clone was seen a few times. CDR3 in amino acids: CAWSVLGHSNQPQHF. The CDR3 DNA follows: TGTGCCTGGAGTGTACTTGGACATTCAAATCAGCCCCAGCATTTT. The chain employs TRBV30 and TRBJ1-5, with a possible D match to TRBD1 (5 bases). V lost 0 bases and J 4 bases, leaving 13 bases between the germline ends. This CDR3 is built from 15 residues. Per germline, CDR1 GTSNPN and CDR2 SVGIG (reference sequence).

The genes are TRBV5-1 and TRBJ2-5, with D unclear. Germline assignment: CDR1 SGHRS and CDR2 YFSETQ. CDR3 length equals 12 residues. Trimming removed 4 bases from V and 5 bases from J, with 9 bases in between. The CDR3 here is CASSPPGETQYF. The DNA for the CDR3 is TGCGCCAGCAGCCCCCCGGGTGAGACCCAGTACTTC.

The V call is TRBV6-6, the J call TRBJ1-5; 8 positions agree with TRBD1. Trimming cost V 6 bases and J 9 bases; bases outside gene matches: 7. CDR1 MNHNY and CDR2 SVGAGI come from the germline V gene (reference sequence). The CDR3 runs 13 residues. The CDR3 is CASRPQGVRPQHF. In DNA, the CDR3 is TGTGCCAGCAGACCACAGGGGGTCCGGCCCCAGCATTTT.

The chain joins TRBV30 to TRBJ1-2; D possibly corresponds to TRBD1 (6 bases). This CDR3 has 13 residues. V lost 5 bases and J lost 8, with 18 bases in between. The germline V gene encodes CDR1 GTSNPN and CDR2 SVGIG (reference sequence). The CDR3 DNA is TGTGCCTGGTTCTGGTCGGGGGCGAGAGGCTACACCTTC. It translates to CAWFWSGARGYTF.

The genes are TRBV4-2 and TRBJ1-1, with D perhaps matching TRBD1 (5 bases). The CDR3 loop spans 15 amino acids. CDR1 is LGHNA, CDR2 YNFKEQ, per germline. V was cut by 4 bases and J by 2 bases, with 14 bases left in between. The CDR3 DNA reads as TGTGCCAGCAGCCTCCCGGGAGGGGATAACACTGAAGCTTTCTTT. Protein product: CASSLPGGDNTEAFF.

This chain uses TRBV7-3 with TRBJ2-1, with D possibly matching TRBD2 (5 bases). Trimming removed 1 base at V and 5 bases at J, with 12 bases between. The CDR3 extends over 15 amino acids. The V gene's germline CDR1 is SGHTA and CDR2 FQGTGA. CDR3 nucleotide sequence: TGTGCCAGCAGCTTAAAGATAGCGACAAACAATGAGCAGTTCTTC. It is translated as CASSLKIATNNEQFF.

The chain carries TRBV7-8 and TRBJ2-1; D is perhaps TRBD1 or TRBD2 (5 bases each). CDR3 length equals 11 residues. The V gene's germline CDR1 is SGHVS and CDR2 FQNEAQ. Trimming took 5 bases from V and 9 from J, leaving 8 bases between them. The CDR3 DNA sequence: TGTGCCAGCAGCGGTGGGGGTGAGCAGTTCTTC. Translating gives CASSGGGEQFF.

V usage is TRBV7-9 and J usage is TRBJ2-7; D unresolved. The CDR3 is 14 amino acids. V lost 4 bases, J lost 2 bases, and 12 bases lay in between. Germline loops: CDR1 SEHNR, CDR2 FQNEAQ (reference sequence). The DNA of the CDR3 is TGTGCCAGCAGCTCGACCGACGCCCCCTACGAGCAGTACTTC. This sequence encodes CASSSTDAPYEQYF.

The DNA for the CDR3 is TGTGCCAGCAGCTTAGGGGGACTAGCGGGATATGAGCAGTACTTC. Amino acid sequence: CASSLGGLAGYEQYF. The gene calls are TRBV13 and TRBJ2-7; 13 nucleotides match TRBD2. Germline CDR1 and CDR2: PRHDT and FYEKMQ (reference sequence). The CDR3 contains 15 residues. V shed 0 bases and J 7 bases; nucleotides not matched to a gene: 3.

DNA of the CDR3: TGTGCCAGCAGTGGCGGCGAGCAGTACTTC. Translated, it gives CASSGGEQYF. This chain connects TRBV2 to TRBJ2-7; D is unclear. CDR3 size: 10 residues. Trimming stripped 4 bases from V and 6 bases from J, with 4 bases between. CDR1 is SNHLY and CDR2 is FYNNEI in the germline V gene.

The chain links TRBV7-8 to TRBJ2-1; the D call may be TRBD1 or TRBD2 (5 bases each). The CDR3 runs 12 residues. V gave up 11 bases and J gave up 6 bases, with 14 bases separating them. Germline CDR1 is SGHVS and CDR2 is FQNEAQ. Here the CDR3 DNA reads TGTGCCGGGGGTAGACGGCTCAATGAGCAGTTCTTC. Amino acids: CAGGRRLNEQFF. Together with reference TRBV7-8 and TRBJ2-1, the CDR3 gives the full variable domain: GAGVSQSPRYKVAKRGQDVALRCDPISGHVSLFWYQQALGQGPEFLTYFQNEAQLDKSGLPSDRFFAERPEGSVSTLKIQRTQQEDSAVYLCAGGRRLNEQFFGPGTRLTVL.

CDR3 loop: CASSAPLLYEQYF. CDR3 sequence (DNA): TGTGCCAGCAGCGCCCCTCTTCTCTACGAGCAGTACTTC. The J gene is TRBJ2-7, the V gene TRBV11-3, with D unclear. Looked up from germline, CDR1 is SGHNT and CDR2 is YENEEA. V was shortened by 5 bases and J by 3 bases, with 11 bases between the two germline ends. CDR3 length equals 13 residues.

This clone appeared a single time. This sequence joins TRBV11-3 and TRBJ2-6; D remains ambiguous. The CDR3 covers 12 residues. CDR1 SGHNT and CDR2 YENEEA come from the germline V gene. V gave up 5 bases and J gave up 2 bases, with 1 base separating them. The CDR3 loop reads CASSPGANVLTF. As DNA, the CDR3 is TGTGCCAGCAGCCCTGGGGCCAACGTCCTGACTTTC.

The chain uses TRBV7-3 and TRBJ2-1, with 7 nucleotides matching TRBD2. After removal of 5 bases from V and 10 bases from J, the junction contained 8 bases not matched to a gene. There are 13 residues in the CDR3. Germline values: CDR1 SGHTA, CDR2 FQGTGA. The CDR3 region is CASSPVGDYEQFF. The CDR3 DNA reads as TGTGCCAGCAGCCCTGTAGGGGACTACGAGCAGTTCTTC.

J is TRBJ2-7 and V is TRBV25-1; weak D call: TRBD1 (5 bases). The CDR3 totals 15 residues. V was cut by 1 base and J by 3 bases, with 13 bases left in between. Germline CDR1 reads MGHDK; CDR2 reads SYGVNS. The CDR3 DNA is TGTGCCAGCAGTGAATCATCAGGGCTTCTCTACGAGCAGTACTTC. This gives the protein CASSESSGLLYEQYF.

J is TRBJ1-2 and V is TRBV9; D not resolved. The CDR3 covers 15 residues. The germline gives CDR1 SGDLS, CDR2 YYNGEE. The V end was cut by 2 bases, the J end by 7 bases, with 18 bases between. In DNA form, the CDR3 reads TGTGCCAGCAGCGTTAGTGGTGGGTCAGGCTCTGGCTACACCTTC. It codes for CASSVSGGSGSGYTF.

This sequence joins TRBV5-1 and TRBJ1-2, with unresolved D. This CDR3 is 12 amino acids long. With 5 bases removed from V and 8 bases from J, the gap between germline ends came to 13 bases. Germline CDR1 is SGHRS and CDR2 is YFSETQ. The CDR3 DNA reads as TGCGCCAGCAGAGCACTGTCCGTGGGCTACACCTTC. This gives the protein CASRALSVGYTF.